These 5 T cell receptor beta chains came from one sample sequenced in a study of CD8 T cells in ankylosing spondylitis. Study outcomes and limitations: For ankylosing spondylitis blood, a TCR beta motif of 8 or 9 highly homologous variants appeared characteristic.

The antigens these receptors bind are not known. TCRdb fed the 5' RACE reads into MiXCR, producing one record per CDR3 protein. The table includes 100,000 to 150,000 distinct CDR3 sequences, 15% to 20% detected once. The sequenced sample was blood, either unsorted or a sorted T cell fraction (not recorded which). These TCRs come from a male donor with ankylosing spondylitis.

The sample holds a few counts of this clonotype. The gene calls are TRBV7-6 and TRBJ2-7; 9 bases agree with TRBD2. With V trimmed by 1 base and J by 2 bases, 6 bases remained unmatched. This CDR3 comprises 16 residues. CDR1 and CDR2 from the germline V gene are SGHVS and FNYEAQ. CDR3 nucleotides: TGTGCCAGCAGCTTAGAGACTAGCGGCAGGACCTACGAGCAGTACTTC. Protein sequence: CASSLETSGRTYEQYF.

In its sample, this clonotype was seen many times. V usage is TRBV29-1 and J usage is TRBJ2-3; 7 bases agree with TRBD2. J was trimmed by 6 bases and V by 0 bases; bases with no gene match: 15. Germline values: CDR1 SQVTM, CDR2 ANQGSEA. This CDR3 has 17 residues. The CDR3, as DNA: TGCAGCGTTGAAGATCTACGAGCGGGAACAGAGCTCGATACGCAGTATTTT. As protein: CSVEDLRAGTELDTQYF.

J is TRBJ1-4 and V is TRBV6-5; TRBD1 is a possible D gene (5 bases). The V and J ends lost 2 bases and 13 bases respectively, with 11 bases between them. This CDR3 comprises 12 residues. Per germline, CDR1 MNHEY and CDR2 SVGAGI. The CDR3 loop is CASSYLGGGLFF. The CDR3 nucleotides read TGTGCCAGCAGTTACCTGGGGGGAGGACTGTTTTTT.

This clonotype has more than one count but fewer than ten. This chain joins TRBV9 and TRBJ2-7; TRBD1 might be the D (5 bases). This CDR3 region has 15 residues. Germline lookup yields CDR1 SGDLS and CDR2 YYNGEE. Trimming took 0 bases from V and 0 from J, leaving 10 bases between them. The CDR3 coding sequence is TGTGCCAGCAGCGTAGGGCAGGGTGACTCCTACGAGCAGTACTTC. It specifies CASSVGQGDSYEQYF.

The chain joins TRBV15 to TRBJ2-7, with 7 bases identical to TRBD1. The V gene end was trimmed by 3 bases and the J gene end by 2 bases; junction bases not matched to a gene: 10. Germline lookup yields CDR1 LNHNV and CDR2 YYDKDF (reference sequence). The CDR3 has 16 residues. The CDR3 loop is CATSSHRGSSTYEQYF. The CDR3, as DNA: TGTGCCACCAGCAGCCACAGGGGTTCGTCGACCTACGAGCAGTACTTC.